Listed below are T cell receptor beta chains from one sample, sequenced in a study of a mutant IDH1 vaccine in newly diagnosed glioma. These receptors have no identified antigens. Method: immunoSEQ multiplex PCR; TCRdb's copy keeps in-frame clones and lacks some. The sample shows 69,000 or so clones, approximately 86% of them seen only once. The sample here was PBMCs, taken from a glioma patient whose treatment included an IDH1 peptide vaccine. The receptors were gathered from a man aged 25 to 45 with glioma. Both conserved end residues are part of each CDR3. D genes are given only for firm matches. Size is stated for part of the rows, as once, few or many counts, or as a class when the clone is expanded.

j_call d_call v_call clone_size cdr3_aa cdr3_nt
TRBJ1-2 NA TRBV5-4 NA CASSWGDTAYGYTF TGTGCCAGCAGCTGGGGGGACACGGCCTATGGCTACACCTTC
TRBJ2-2 NA TRBV6-6 NA CASSPNTEAGELFF TGTGCCAGCAGCCCTAATACAGAGGCCGGGGAGCTGTTTTTT
TRBJ1-2 TRBD1 TRBV6-6 NA CASSLHRGSGYTF TGTGCCAGCAGTTTACACAGGGGAAGCGGCTACACCTTC
TRBJ2-7 TRBD1 TRBV7-9 NA CASSQFEQGNDEQYF TGTGCCAGCAGCCAATTCGAACAGGGGAACGACGAGCAGTACTTC
TRBJ1-3 TRBD1 TRBV5-1 NA CASSALPSMDRSGNTIYF TGCGCCAGCAGCGCGCTTCCCTCCATGGACAGGTCTGGAAACACCATATATTTT
TRBJ2-2 NA TRBV7-2 NA CASSLGPGAGTGELFF TGTGCCAGCAGCTTAGGACCGGGGGCGGGAACCGGGGAGCTGTTTTTT
TRBJ2-2 TRBD1 TRBV19 once CASSLKRQGTGELFF TGTGCCAGTAGTCTCAAGAGACAGGGCACCGGGGAGCTGTTTTTT
TRBJ1-4 TRBD1 TRBV28 NA CASSFSQGGEKLFF TGTGCCAGCAGTTTTAGCCAGGGGGGGGAAAAACTGTTTTTT
TRBJ2-7 TRBD1 TRBV10-3 few CAIRFDREPVYEQYF TGTGCCATCAGGTTTGACAGGGAGCCCGTCTACGAGCAGTACTTC
TRBJ2-1 TRBD1 TRBV5-6 NA CASSSRDSTYNEQFF TGTGCCAGCAGCTCCCGGGACAGCACTTACAATGAGCAGTTCTTC
TRBJ1-4 NA TRBV30 NA CASLGGHEKLFF TGTGCCTCCTTGGGGGGGCATGAAAAACTGTTTTTT
TRBJ2-7 NA TRBV7-9 NA CASSLADRDDYEQYF TGTGCCAGCAGCTTAGCGGACAGAGACGACTACGAGCAGTACTTC
TRBJ1-1 NA TRBV5-8 NA CASSLAGRLDTEAFF TGTGCCAGCAGCTTGGCCGGGCGGTTGGACACTGAAGCTTTCTTT
TRBJ1-1 NA TRBV6-5 NA CASSRTNTEAFF TGTGCCAGCAGTCGGACGAACACTGAAGCTTTCTTT
TRBJ1-1 NA TRBV19 NA CASSIQGWDTEAFF TGTGCCAGTAGTATCCAGGGGTGGGACACTGAAGCTTTCTTT
TRBJ1-1 TRBD1 TRBV28 NA CASRATGEAFF TGTGCCAGCAGGGCGACAGGGGAAGCTTTCTTT
TRBJ2-3 TRBD1 TRBV10-2 few CASSRGTGRRTDTQYF TGCGCCAGCAGCCGCGGGACAGGAAGAAGGACAGATACGCAGTATTTT
TRBJ2-1 TRBD2 TRBV5-1 NA CASGRGQRFSSYNEQFF TGCGCCAGCGGGAGGGGCCAAAGGTTTAGCTCCTACAATGAGCAGTTCTTC
TRBJ1-5 NA TRBV11-2 NA CASSLGGGQPQHF TGTGCCAGCAGCTTAGGTGGGGGTCAGCCCCAGCATTTT
TRBJ1-6 NA TRBV28 once CASSFRTDHSPLHF TGTGCCAGCAGTTTCCGGACAGACCATTCACCCCTCCACTTT
TRBJ2-7 NA TRBV7-2 NA CASSSTRMGGLHEQYF TGTGCCAGCAGCTCTACCCGGATGGGGGGCCTTCACGAGCAGTACTTC
TRBJ2-5 TRBD2 TRBV7-9 NA CASSLKRGLETQYF TGTGCCAGCAGCCTTAAGCGGGGTTTAGAGACCCAGTACTTC
TRBJ2-1 TRBD2 TRBV5-6 NA CASSSRSGNLGSYNEQFF TGTGCCAGCAGCTCCCGAAGCGGGAATCTAGGTTCCTACAATGAGCAGTTCTTC
TRBJ2-7 NA TRBV5-1 NA CASSSEGQTFNEQYF TGCGCCAGCAGCTCAGAAGGACAGACTTTCAACGAGCAGTACTTC
TRBJ1-5 NA TRBV28 NA CASRPSFNQPQHF TGTGCCAGCAGACCATCCTTCAATCAGCCCCAGCATTTT
TRBJ2-7 NA TRBV11-2 NA CASSFPARETAYEQYF TGTGCCAGCAGCTTCCCCGCCAGGGAGACTGCCTACGAGCAGTACTTC
TRBJ2-1 TRBD2 TRBV27 NA CASSFGLAYRDNEQFF TGTGCCAGCAGTTTCGGACTAGCCTATAGGGACAATGAGCAGTTCTTC
TRBJ2-3 NA TRBV7-2 few CASSGMGSGTQYF TGTGCCAGCAGCGGGATGGGATCGGGTACGCAGTATTTT
TRBJ1-1 NA TRBV27 NA CASSLLATPRNTEAFF TGTGCCAGCAGTTTATTAGCAACACCCCGGAACACTGAAGCTTTCTTT